One T cell receptor beta chain is described in this entry. Its specific antigen is unknown. An end of the junction does not agree with germline; a read error may underlie this. From the cysteine up to the phenylalanine, the CDR3 has a length of 15 residues. The read is trimmed to its CDR3 DNA, 45 bases read in frame from base 1. Taken from the germline V gene, the CDR1 and CDR2 loops are KGHDR and SFDVKD. Library creation used 5' RACE. The reads were generated on an Illumina HiSeq 2500. A second PCR of about 6 to 12 cycles was performed with a sample-barcoded 5' primer and a J-beta primer mix. Each TCR beta cDNA molecule received a unique molecular identifier from a template-switch 5' adaptor carrying 12 random nucleotides. Each sample yielded at least 2.5 million CDR3-containing paired-end reads. The Mint cDNA synthesis kit, primed by a TRBC-specific oligonucleotide, was used to synthesize first-strand cDNA from all RNA. Following uracil-DNA glycosylase treatment, all cDNA underwent a first 18-cycle PCR with the universal primers M1SS and BC2_uni_R. As for the authors' bioinformatics: For normalization, 1 million high-quality reads were randomly selected from each sample, with every read carrying a distinct molecular identifier. Reads with shared molecular identifiers were discarded instead of being binned into consensus sequences. MiTCR, set to a Q25 quality threshold and the strictest error-elimination algorithm, was used for CDR3 identification, clonotype clustering and error correction. Lower-bound total TCR beta diversity was estimated with a nonparametric unseen species model using Euler transformation. TCRdb cleaned the public reads at Q25 with fastp, built clones with MiXCR and kept in-frame beta chains. Every entry covers one CDR3 protein and lists the most common genes and DNA from its rows. These V and J calls are TCRdb output, not the study's own analysis. Counted in this sample were under 1 million distinct CDR3 sequences; under 55% of them appeared once. The ten top clones hold about a fifth of the sample.

Systemically healthy Caucasian individuals from Russia, some 36 in total and aged roughly 6 to 100 years, were included as donors. About 10 milliliters of peripheral blood were collected from each donor into EDTA-treated Vacutainer tubes. Ficoll-Paque density-gradient centrifugation was used to isolate PBMCs, with at least 7 million obtained per sample. Trizol reagent was used to extract total RNA from the PBMCs, yielding at least 5.5 micrograms per sample. The percentages of naive CD45RAhigh/CD27high T cells were determined by flow cytometry on a PBMC aliquot from every donor. The sample comes from a study of blood T cells in healthy people across ages (dated by TCRdb to about 2015). Study-level background: Template switching captured roughly one uniquely barcoded TCR beta cDNA molecule per two T cells in model experiments. Age-related changes in TCR beta repertoire diversity were measured in the study by deep sequencing normalized with unique cDNA molecular identifiers. The donors were split into four age groups: young (average approximately 16 years), middle-aged (more than 35), aged (about 56) and long-lived (roughly 86). Donors of different ages were randomly distributed across sequencing lanes to avoid experimental bias. Using the same blood draw, the study looked at two additional independent replicas of 1 million unique cDNA reads for two donors, one aged 18 to 30 and the other aged 80 or older.

The full study reports these points: The percentage of naive T cells measured by flow cytometry correlated strongly with observed TCR beta diversity. Compared with the aged group, the long-lived group had more naive CD4+ T cells, fewer expanded clones and increased TCR diversity, a pattern suggesting age selection. Estimates of total diversity based on one million sequenced T cells were considered lower bounds and underestimates. Observed TCR beta diversity per million T cells fell roughly linearly with age, and a significant reduction was already apparent by age about 36. Bulk unsorted PBMC profiling prevented conclusive comparison of naive and antigen-experienced compartments. The CMV infection status of donors was not known, potentially confounding age-related changes in expanded clonotypes.

The specimen was blood. This TCR derives from a man in his 60s in good health. In this chain, TRBV24-1 is recombined with TRBJ2-5; matching of 5 bases hints at TRBD2 as the D gene. Read as DNA, the sequence is TGTGTCACCAGTGACTCCTCGGGGAACCAAGAGACCCAGTACTTC. The encoded protein is CVTSDSSGNQETQYF.